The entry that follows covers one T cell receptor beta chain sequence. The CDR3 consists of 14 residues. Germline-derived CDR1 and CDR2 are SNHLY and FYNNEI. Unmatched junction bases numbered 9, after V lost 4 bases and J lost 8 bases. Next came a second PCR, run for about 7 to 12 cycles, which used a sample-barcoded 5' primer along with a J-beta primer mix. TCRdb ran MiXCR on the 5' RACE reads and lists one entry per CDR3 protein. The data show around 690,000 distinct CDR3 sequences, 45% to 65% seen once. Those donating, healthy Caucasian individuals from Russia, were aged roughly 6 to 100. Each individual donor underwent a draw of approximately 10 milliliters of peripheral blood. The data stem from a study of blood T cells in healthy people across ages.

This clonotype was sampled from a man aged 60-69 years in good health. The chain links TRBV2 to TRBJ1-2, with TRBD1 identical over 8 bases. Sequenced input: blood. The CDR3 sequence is CASSGLQGAWGYTF. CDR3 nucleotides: TGTGCCAGCAGTGGGCTGCAGGGGGCTTGGGGCTACACCTTC.